This TCR beta chain derives from a study of T-cell memory formation after mild COVID-19. Unmatched junction bases numbered 9, after V lost 3 bases and J lost 2 bases. Looked up from germline, CDR1 is DFQATT and CDR2 is SNEGSKA (reference sequence). The CDR3 runs to 15 residues. This clonotype occurred many times. TCRdb re-analysed the 5' RACE reads in MiXCR, keeping a single row per CDR3 protein. This sample has about 410,000 distinct CDR3 sequences, with under 20% found just once. This rearrangement joins TRBV20-1 to TRBJ2-5; 7 bases align to TRBD2. The source of this sequence is a man aged 18 to 30 who had mild COVID-19 (a few samples of this study predate the infection). Cell type and time point are not known. Source material: PBMCs or a T cell subset sorted from them (not recorded which). The CDR3 region is CSASKGGSSQETQYF. The CDR3 DNA reads as TGCAGTGCTAGTAAGGGCGGGAGCTCTCAAGAGACCCAGTACTTC.